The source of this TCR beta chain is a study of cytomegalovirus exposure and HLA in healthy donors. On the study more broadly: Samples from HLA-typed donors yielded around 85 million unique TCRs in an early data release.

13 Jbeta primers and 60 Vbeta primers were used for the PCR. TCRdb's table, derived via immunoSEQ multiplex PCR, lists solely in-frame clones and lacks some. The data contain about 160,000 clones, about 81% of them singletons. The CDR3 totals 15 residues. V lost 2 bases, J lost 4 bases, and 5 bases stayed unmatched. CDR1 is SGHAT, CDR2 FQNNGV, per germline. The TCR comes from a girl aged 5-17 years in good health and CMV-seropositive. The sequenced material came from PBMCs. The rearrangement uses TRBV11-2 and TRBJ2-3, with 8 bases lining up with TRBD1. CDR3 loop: CASSLNQGAPDTQYF. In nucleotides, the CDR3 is TGTGCCAGCAGCTTAAATCAGGGGGCCCCAGATACGCAGTATTTT.